This is a list of T cell receptor beta chains from one sample in a study of cytomegalovirus exposure and HLA in healthy donors. The data were produced by immunoSEQ multiplex PCR, yet TCRdb's version contains in-frame clones alone and is incomplete. Reported are about 200,000 clones; the ten largest clones contain about 1.1%. Sequencing input: PBMCs. The receptors were sampled from a girl aged 2 to 10 in good health and CMV-seropositive. The CDR3 runs from the conserved cysteine through the conserved F or W. D genes are given only for firm matches.

TGTGCCAGCAGTGAGGAAGGGGGGGACTCTGGAAACACCATATATTTT CASSEEGGDSGNTIYF TRBV2 NA TRBJ1-3
TGTGCCAGCAGCTTATTGGGCAGGGACACCGGGGAGCTGTTTTTT CASSLLGRDTGELFF TRBV7-3 NA TRBJ2-2
TGTGCCAGCAGCTTAGCCCCCCGCAGGGATAACTATGGCTACACCTTC CASSLAPRRDNYGYTF TRBV11-2 NA TRBJ1-2
TGCGCCAGCAGCTGGACAGGGGGGGACTACGAGCAGTACTTC CASSWTGGDYEQYF TRBV5-1 TRBD1 TRBJ2-7
TGTGCCAGCAAAAAAGGCAGTAGCCCCATCGTCGAGCAGTACTTC CASKKGSSPIVEQYF TRBV6-1 NA TRBJ2-7
TGTGCCAGCAGCCCCGGGACTAGCGGGAGTGAGACCCAGTACTTC CASSPGTSGSETQYF TRBV9 TRBD2 TRBJ2-5
TGTGCCAGCAGTGAATTGGGAACAGGGACCTATGGCTACACCTTC CASSELGTGTYGYTF TRBV2 NA TRBJ1-2
TGTGCCAGCAGGGGGGCGGGAGAAGAGACCCAGTACTTC CASRGAGEETQYF TRBV9 NA TRBJ2-5
TGTGCCAGCAGCTCAGGGGATCAGCCCCAGCATTTT CASSSGDQPQHF TRBV11-2 NA TRBJ1-5
TGTGCCAGCAGCGTAGGGAGGGAGGGCCTCCTTCTTGAGCAGTTCTTC CASSVGREGLLLEQFF TRBV9 TRBD2 TRBJ2-1
TGTGCCAGTAGCCCATACAGGGATGGCGGTGAAAAACTGTTTTTT CASSPYRDGGEKLFF TRBV19 NA TRBJ1-4
TGTGCCAGCAGCCAAGAACTAGCGGGACGTTACACCGGGGAGCTGTTTTTT CASSQELAGRYTGELFF TRBV4-2 TRBD2 TRBJ2-2
TGTGCCAGTAGCTTTAACGGGGTCCTCGTCAATGAGCAGTTCTTC CASSFNGVLVNEQFF TRBV19 NA TRBJ2-1
TGTGCCAGCAGCTTCGACTGGAGCTCCTACAATGAGCAGTTCTTC CASSFDWSSYNEQFF TRBV7-2 NA TRBJ2-1
TGTGCCAGCAGTTTTTCCAATCCCCGGTCCCCTGGAAACACCATATATTTT CASSFSNPRSPGNTIYF TRBV27 NA TRBJ1-3
TGTGCCAGCAGCTTAAGTATCGGGAGGGAAGAAGCTTTCTTT CASSLSIGREEAFF TRBV7-9 NA TRBJ1-1
TGTGCCAGCAGCTTAGGTGGGACTTCCTACAATGAGCAGTTCTTC CASSLGGTSYNEQFF TRBV11-3 NA TRBJ2-1
TGCAGCGTGGTTACCGACAGACGCTCTGGAAACACCATATATTTT CSVVTDRRSGNTIYF TRBV29-1 NA TRBJ1-3
TGTGCCAGCAGCGCAGTGGGACAGGGCTCCTACGAGCAGTACTTC CASSAVGQGSYEQYF TRBV5-6 TRBD1 TRBJ2-7
TGTGCCAGCAGCCATGGACAGGGGGCGATCGGCTACACCTTC CASSHGQGAIGYTF TRBV7-3 TRBD1 TRBJ1-2
TGTGCCAGCAGGGAAACAGGACTAGCGGCCACAGATACGCAGTATTTT CASRETGLAATDTQYF TRBV6-1 TRBD2 TRBJ2-3
TGTGCCAGCAACGAGGAAACTTACGAGCAGTACTTC CASNEETYEQYF TRBV28 NA TRBJ2-7
TGTGCCAGCAGTTACCCTCGCGGGAGGGCCGTAGGGGAGCAGTTCTTC CASSYPRGRAVGEQFF TRBV6-5 TRBD2 TRBJ2-1
TGCGCCAGCAGTCGACTGGAGAACACTGAAGCTTTCTTT CASSRLENTEAFF TRBV4-1 NA TRBJ1-1
TGTGCCAGTACCCCTGCGGGAGGGGGTTCCTACGAGCAGTACTTC CASTPAGGGSYEQYF TRBV19 TRBD2 TRBJ2-7
TGTGCCAGCAGAACCTTCCCGGGACTGGGATACAATGAGCAGTTCTTC CASRTFPGLGYNEQFF TRBV27 NA TRBJ2-1
TGTGCCAGCAGCTTAGCGGGGGGCTCCTACGAGCAGTACTTC CASSLAGGSYEQYF TRBV7-4 NA TRBJ2-7
TGCGCCAGCAGCCCATATCCAAGCGGGACCGCTGAGACCCAGTACTTC CASSPYPSGTAETQYF TRBV4-1 TRBD2 TRBJ2-5
TGTGCCAGCCTTGGGAGCTCCTACAATGAGCAGTTCTTC CASLGSSYNEQFF TRBV2 NA TRBJ2-1
TGTGCCAGCAGTCCGGGACTACGAAACTACGAGCAGTACTTC CASSPGLRNYEQYF TRBV28 TRBD2 TRBJ2-7
TGTGCCAGTAGTATTGGACTAGCGGAAACCTACGAGCAGTACTTC CASSIGLAETYEQYF TRBV19 TRBD2 TRBJ2-7
TGTGCCAGCAGCGTAGCGGCTAGCGGGAGGGCCCACGAGCAGTACTTC CASSVAASGRAHEQYF TRBV9 TRBD2 TRBJ2-7
TGTGCCAGCAGCTTTCTGGGACAGGGGGCAGCCGGGGAGCTGTTTTTT CASSFLGQGAAGELFF TRBV7-9 TRBD1 TRBJ2-2
TGTGCCTGGAAGCAGGCTGGCTACACCTTC CAWKQAGYTF TRBV30 NA TRBJ1-2
TGTGCCAGCAGCTTACAGGCTGATGGCACTGAAGCTTTCTTT CASSLQADGTEAFF TRBV7-3 NA TRBJ1-1
TGTGCCAGCAGTTTATACGGGACAGAGTCCAATCAGCCCCAGCATTTT CASSLYGTESNQPQHF TRBV28 TRBD1 TRBJ1-5
TGTGCCAGCACAGCGGGGCAGCCGTTCCACGAGCAGTACTTC CASTAGQPFHEQYF TRBV7-2 TRBD2 TRBJ2-7
TGTGCCAGCAGTTTAGGGCTCGGGGAGCTGTTTTTT CASSLGLGELFF TRBV27 NA TRBJ2-2
TGTGCCAGCAGCTTTAGAAGGGGCATTAATGAAAAACTGTTTTTT CASSFRRGINEKLFF TRBV11-3 NA TRBJ1-4
TGTGCCAGCAGCGGACGGGGGAAAGTGCCCATTATGAACACTGAAGCTTTCTTT CASSGRGKVPIMNTEAFF TRBV4-2 NA TRBJ1-1
TGTGCCAGCAGCTTAAGGAACGGGTTAAACACCGGGGAGCTGTTTTTT CASSLRNGLNTGELFF TRBV7-8 NA TRBJ2-2
TGTGCCAGCTCCGGGACAGCGGCCGGGGAGCAGTACTTC CASSGTAAGEQYF TRBV2 TRBD1 TRBJ2-7
TGTGCCAGCAGTCCTGGTATCCGGGAGGAGACCCAGTACTTC CASSPGIREETQYF TRBV2 NA TRBJ2-5
TGCAGCGGGACTAGGATGAATGAGCAGTTCTTC CSGTRMNEQFF TRBV20-1 TRBD2 TRBJ2-1
TGTGCCAGTAGTCCCGGGACAGGTATATTCACCGGGGAGCTGTTTTTT CASSPGTGIFTGELFF TRBV19 TRBD1 TRBJ2-2
TGTGCCAGCGCTCCGTTTCCGGGAGTTGGCTACACCTTC CASAPFPGVGYTF TRBV28 NA TRBJ1-2
TGTGCCTGGAGTCTTCGGGACTCTGGAAACACCATATATTTT CAWSLRDSGNTIYF TRBV30 NA TRBJ1-3
TGTGCCAGCAGCCAAGACAGCACAAGGGCCCAGCATTTT CASSQDSTRAQHF TRBV7-9 NA TRBJ1-5
TGTGCCAGCAGCCGGGACAGCAACTATGGCTACACCTTC CASSRDSNYGYTF TRBV7-9 TRBD1 TRBJ1-2
TGCGCCAGCACCCTAGGCTCCTACGAGCAGTACTTC CASTLGSYEQYF TRBV5-1 NA TRBJ2-7
TGTGCCAGCAGCCCGGGACTAGCGTACTATGAGCAGTTCTTC CASSPGLAYYEQFF TRBV27 TRBD2 TRBJ2-1
TGTGCCAGCACCCTTTATCGACAGGGAAGGTTGAGAAACACCATATATTTT CASTLYRQGRLRNTIYF TRBV28 TRBD1 TRBJ1-3
TGTGCCAGCACTTACTCTTCAGGGGAACCCCTCCACTTT CASTYSSGEPLHF TRBV25-1 NA TRBJ1-6
TGTGCCAGCAGCCCGCGCGTCGGGACAAGCACAGATACGCAGTATTTT CASSPRVGTSTDTQYF TRBV5-8 NA TRBJ2-3
TGTGCCAGCTCACCTGGACAGACAGGGGGTGAAGCTTTCTTT CASSPGQTGGEAFF TRBV18 TRBD1 TRBJ1-1